The rows below give T cell receptor beta chains drawn from one sample of a study of identical twins. TCRdb fed the 5' RACE reads into MiXCR, producing one record per CDR3 protein. This table has 550,000 to 700,000 distinct CDR3 sequences, nearly 10% appearing once. This same sample was also taken into another study, of yellow fever vaccine responses in identical twins.

Sequencing was carried out using PBMCs. The receptors come from a woman between 18 and 30 years old in good health. CDR3s leave out the opening cysteine and the closing phenylalanine or tryptophan. D genes are given only for firm matches. Expanded clones get a size class; other rows say once, few or many, or leave the size out.

clone size,D gene,V gene,CDR3 length,J gene,CDR3 protein
many,.,TRBV20-1,11,TRBJ2-7,SAQGGGNYEQY
.,.,TRBV7-2,14,TRBJ2-7,ASSYRTGTVTYEQY
.,TRBD2,TRBV20-1,13,TRBJ2-7,SVKPNGTSGYEQY
many,.,TRBV5-5,13,TRBJ2-6,ASSSFHSGANVLT
few,.,TRBV5-4,12,TRBJ2-2,ASSPQSNTGELF
.,.,TRBV12-5,11,TRBJ1-1,ASGSGGNAEAF
.,.,TRBV5-1,15,TRBJ2-1,ATPKTLETVSGHEQF
.,.,TRBV2,12,TRBJ2-1,ASSVGLTYNEQF
.,TRBD2,TRBV5-1,15,TRBJ2-7,ASSPGLAGALSYEQY
many,.,TRBV29-1,12,TRBJ1-1,SVPKLMGATEAF
many,.,TRBV6-5,10,TRBJ2-1,ASSSSKGVQF
.,TRBD1,TRBV7-9,14,TRBJ2-5,ASSIGTGGVRETQC
many,.,TRBV7-9,12,TRBJ1-5,ASSTTGGGQPQH
many,TRBD2,TRBV11-2,12,TRBJ2-7,ASSYSRLAREQY
.,.,TRBV24-1,13,TRBJ2-1,ATSDLQGGRNEQF
few,.,TRBV20-1,12,TRBJ1-3,SASAVVGGNTIY
many,TRBD1,TRBV12-3/TRBV12-4,13,TRBJ2-7,ASSSTQGASYEQY
few,TRBD1,TRBV27,13,TRBJ2-7,ASSFQGTGAYEQY
few,.,TRBV7-3,13,TRBJ2-1,ASSVDMSSYNEQF
few,TRBD1,TRBV6-1,14,TRBJ2-1,ASSPMGTGGFDEQF
.,TRBD1,TRBV20-1,12,TRBJ2-1,SAPRTGLGNEQF
few,TRBD2,TRBV6-2/TRBV6-3,16,TRBJ2-1,ASKGLAGGGGSYNEQF
many,TRBD2,TRBV4-2,15,TRBJ2-5,ASSPSTSGVREETQY
many,TRBD1,TRBV25-1,13,TRBJ1-6,ASTLQGAGNSPLH
.,TRBD2,TRBV12-3/TRBV12-4,13,TRBJ2-1,ASSSVAGGRSEQF
.,.,TRBV7-8,12,TRBJ1-5,ASSLVRGSQPQH
many,.,TRBV12-3/TRBV12-4,12,TRBJ2-3,ASRPRFPGDTQY
many,TRBD2,TRBV12-3/TRBV12-4,14,TRBJ2-2,ASSLVGTSGTGELF
few,TRBD2,TRBV11-3,15,TRBJ2-2,ASSPFPGTRNTGELF
many,TRBD1,TRBV6-5,13,TRBJ2-1,ASSYGTGAVNEQF
.,.,TRBV5-1,13,TRBJ2-2,ASSLESLNTGELF
few,.,TRBV6-4,14,TRBJ2-1,ASKPMGRDPYNEQF
.,.,TRBV6-1,13,TRBJ1-1,ASRFESRENTEAF
.,.,TRBV20-1,18,TRBJ2-1,SARGHFGGEGGLPYNEQF
.,.,TRBV30,9,TRBJ2-4,AWSVGNIQY
.,TRBD1,TRBV20-1,11,TRBJ1-4,SASPQGALGLF
many,.,TRBV20-1,12,TRBJ2-2,SAGLGRSTGELF
.,.,TRBV9,12,TRBJ2-1,ASSVAGGPNEQF
many,.,TRBV5-1,12,TRBJ2-5,ASSLLVSLGPQY
few,TRBD2,TRBV5-1,17,TRBJ2-6,ASSLELAGGFGGANVLT
.,.,TRBV12-3/TRBV12-4,13,TRBJ2-5,ASSISRRSRETQY
many,.,TRBV7-9,8,TRBJ2-5,ASQQETQY
many,TRBD1,TRBV12-3/TRBV12-4,13,TRBJ1-5,ASSLGTGVGQPQH
many,.,TRBV20-1,12,TRBJ2-7,SAPGWEGVGEQY
few,TRBD1,TRBV15,14,TRBJ2-5,ATSRGGTGKKETQY
many,TRBD2,TRBV12-3/TRBV12-4,14,TRBJ2-3,ASSLTSGTSTDTQY
many,TRBD1,TRBV12-3/TRBV12-4,15,TRBJ2-3,ASSLSSGQKSTDTQY
.,.,TRBV18,9,TRBJ1-4,ASSPEEKLF
many,.,TRBV12-3/TRBV12-4,11,TRBJ1-5,ASSLGVDQPQH
few,.,TRBV20-1,11,TRBJ1-6,SGGRGLDSPLH
many,.,TRBV5-1,10,TRBJ2-2,ASSRGAGELF
few,TRBD2,TRBV29-1,10,TRBJ2-7,SAARGGYEQY
many,.,TRBV5-6,10,TRBJ1-1,ASSLWGGEAF
.,TRBD2,TRBV7-8,13,TRBJ2-7,ASSLAGGASDEQY
.,.,TRBV11-2,9,TRBJ1-1,ASSLGVRAF
.,TRBD1,TRBV28,12,TRBJ2-3,ASSLDRVADTQY
few,.,TRBV5-6,15,TRBJ2-6,ASSLVRAPGGANVLT
.,TRBD2,TRBV5-5,13,TRBJ2-5,ASSGIAGIQETQY
few,.,TRBV11-2,12,TRBJ2-2,ASSQRANTGELF